This TCR beta chain was retrieved from a study of PD-1 blockade in mismatch repair-deficient tumors. Assay used: immunoSEQ multiplex PCR; TCRdb lists only in-frame clones, some missing. Of thousands of clones in the sample, around 76% are singletons; the top ten hold nearly 7.5%. The CDR3 is made up of 14 amino acids. Specified time point: archival surgical resection tumor tissue. The three responders' tumors were archival surgical resection specimens. This chain joins TRBV21-1 and TRBJ1-3. TRBV21-1 is described as a pseudogene. The sequence came from an adult with mismatch repair-deficient cancer. The specimen comprised primary tumor tissue, sampled from a patient treated with pembrolizumab. CDR3 DNA sequence: TGTGCCAGCCCGGCGGGGCCCCTCGGAAACACCATATATTTT. Its protein is CASPAGPLGNTIYF.